This TCR beta chain was recorded in a study of patients and donors after allogeneic stem cell transplantation. The germline CDR1 and CDR2 sequences are SQVTM and ANQGSEA. The V end was cut by 5 bases, the J end by 5 bases, with 18 bases between. The CDR3 sequence is 14 residues long. TCRdb re-analysed the RT-PCR reads in MiXCR, keeping a single row per CDR3 protein. The top ten clones hold about 9.9% of a sample with about 200,000 distinct CDR3 sequences, 38% of them seen once. This TCR was sampled from a human donor who was either an allogeneic HSCT recipient or a stem cell or donor lymphocyte infusion donor (not recorded which). It is not recorded whose cells these are; they may come from a transplant donor. Input material: blood, either unsorted or a sorted T cell fraction (not recorded which). J is TRBJ1-1 and V is TRBV29-1; perhaps TRBD1 as D (6 bases). The CDR3 spells CSVWVGATRTEAFF. CDR3 in DNA: TGCAGCGTTTGGGTGGGGGCGACTCGAACTGAAGCTTTCTTT. Full variable domain (missing parts from reference TRBV29-1 and TRBJ1-1): SAVISQKPSRDICQRGTSLTIQCQVDSQVTMMFWYRQQPGQSLTLIATANQGSEATYESGFVIDKFPISRPNLTFSTLTVSNMSPEDSSIYLCSVWVGATRTEAFFGQGTRLTVV.